The clone carrying this TCR beta chain occurred once. Its antigen is not identified. This record belongs to a study of shared clonotypes between healthy human individuals. Study overall: Used for every donor were three CD4 naive, three CD4 memory, two CD8 naive and one CD8 memory plate. Study-wide points: Against clonotypes common to all four donors, non-shared ones had lower generation probabilities.

CDR1 SGHDN and CDR2 FVKESK come from the germline V gene. Trimming took 4 bases from V and 3 from J; bases not matched to a gene: 2. There are 16 residues in the CDR3. TCRdb's table, derived via immunoSEQ multiplex PCR, lists solely in-frame clones and lacks some. The data contain roughly 1,500,000 clones, 95% to 99% of them singletons. The sequenced material came from naive CD4+ T cells sorted from blood. The subset here: CD45RA+ positively selected. The source is a man aged 25-45 years in good health. The chain carries TRBV14 and TRBJ2-2; 13 bases fit TRBD2. CDR3 DNA sequence: TGTGCCAGCAGCCTAGGACTAGCGGGGGACACCGGGGAGCTGTTTTTT. It is translated as CASSLGLAGDTGELFF.